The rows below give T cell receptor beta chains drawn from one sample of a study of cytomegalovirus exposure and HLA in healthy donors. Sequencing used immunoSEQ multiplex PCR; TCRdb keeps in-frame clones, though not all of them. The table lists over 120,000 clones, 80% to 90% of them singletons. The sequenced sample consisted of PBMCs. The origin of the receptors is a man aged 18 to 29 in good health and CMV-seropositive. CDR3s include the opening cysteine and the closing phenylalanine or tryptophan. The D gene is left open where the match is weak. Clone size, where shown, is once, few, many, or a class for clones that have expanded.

CDR3nt: TGTGCCAGCAGCGTAGGGGGAGGGGTGAACACTGAAGCTTTCTTT; CDR3aa: CASSVGGGVNTEAFF; v_gene: TRBV9; j_gene: TRBJ1-1; abundance: once; d_gene: NA
CDR3nt: TGCGCCAGCAGCCAAGAGGACAGAATCTACGAGCAGTACTTC; CDR3aa: CASSQEDRIYEQYF; v_gene: TRBV4-1; j_gene: TRBJ2-7; abundance: NA; d_gene: NA
CDR3nt: TGCGCCAGCGGGACAGGGAGCCCCTACGAGCAGTACTTC; CDR3aa: CASGTGSPYEQYF; v_gene: TRBV4-1; j_gene: TRBJ2-7; abundance: many; d_gene: TRBD1
CDR3nt: TGTGCCACAGGACAGGGAGTGAACACTGAAGCTTTCTTT; CDR3aa: CATGQGVNTEAFF; v_gene: TRBV6-5; j_gene: TRBJ1-1; abundance: NA; d_gene: TRBD1
CDR3nt: TGTGCCAGCAGCTTAGAGGGGGCCTATGGCTACACCTTC; CDR3aa: CASSLEGAYGYTF; v_gene: TRBV7-8; j_gene: TRBJ1-2; abundance: NA; d_gene: TRBD1
CDR3nt: TGCAGCGCCCTCGGGACAGCGAGAAACACCATATATTTT; CDR3aa: CSALGTARNTIYF; v_gene: TRBV29-1; j_gene: TRBJ1-3; abundance: NA; d_gene: TRBD1
CDR3nt: TGTGCCAGCAGCCCCAGTAGCGGGGGGGACTACAATGAGCAGTTCTTC; CDR3aa: CASSPSSGGDYNEQFF; v_gene: TRBV4-2; j_gene: TRBJ2-1; abundance: NA; d_gene: TRBD2
CDR3nt: TGTGCCAGCGCAAACAGGGGAGTCTATGGCTACACCTTC; CDR3aa: CASANRGVYGYTF; v_gene: TRBV6-1; j_gene: TRBJ1-2; abundance: NA; d_gene: TRBD1
CDR3nt: TGTGCCAGTATCACTACGAGTGGGGGACTCGCTGAAGCTTTCTTT; CDR3aa: CASITTSGGLAEAFF; v_gene: TRBV19; j_gene: TRBJ1-1; abundance: few; d_gene: NA
CDR3nt: TGTGCCAGCAGCTTAGGAGTGAACACTGAAGCTTTCTTT; CDR3aa: CASSLGVNTEAFF; v_gene: TRBV11-3; j_gene: TRBJ1-1; abundance: NA; d_gene: NA
CDR3nt: TGTGCCAGTAGTATCCGGGACAGGGGGCGGCAGCCCCAGCATTTT; CDR3aa: CASSIRDRGRQPQHF; v_gene: TRBV19; j_gene: TRBJ1-5; abundance: once; d_gene: TRBD1
CDR3nt: TGTGCCAGCAGCGCACGACAGGGTGAGGGTTCACCCCTCCACTTT; CDR3aa: CASSARQGEGSPLHF; v_gene: TRBV5-4; j_gene: TRBJ1-6; abundance: NA; d_gene: TRBD1
CDR3nt: TGTGCCAGCAGCTTAGAGATCGCGCTCACCGGGGAGCTGTTTTTT; CDR3aa: CASSLEIALTGELFF; v_gene: TRBV11-2; j_gene: TRBJ2-2; abundance: NA; d_gene: NA
CDR3nt: TGTGCCATCAGTGAGCAGTCAGCGGGGCAAGAGACCCAGTACTTC; CDR3aa: CAISEQSAGQETQYF; v_gene: TRBV10-3; j_gene: TRBJ2-5; abundance: NA; d_gene: TRBD2
CDR3nt: TGTGCCAGCAGTGTTGTTTTGGGACAGAGATACTCCTATAATTCACCCCTCCACTTT; CDR3aa: CASSVVLGQRYSYNSPLHF; v_gene: TRBV2; j_gene: TRBJ1-6; abundance: NA; d_gene: TRBD1
CDR3nt: TGTGCCAGCAGGGCAATCACCGGGACGGGAGGGGAAAAACTGTTTTTT; CDR3aa: CASRAITGTGGEKLFF; v_gene: TRBV27; j_gene: TRBJ1-4; abundance: NA; d_gene: NA
CDR3nt: TGTGCCAGTAGTATGTATTATGAAGCTTTCTTT; CDR3aa: CASSMYYEAFF; v_gene: TRBV19; j_gene: TRBJ1-1; abundance: NA; d_gene: NA
CDR3nt: TGTGCCAGCAGTAAACAGGGGAACACTGAAGCTTTCTTT; CDR3aa: CASSKQGNTEAFF; v_gene: TRBV2; j_gene: TRBJ1-1; abundance: NA; d_gene: NA
CDR3nt: TGTGCCAGCAGCGAGGGCCGTACCTCCTACGAGCAGTACTTC; CDR3aa: CASSEGRTSYEQYF; v_gene: TRBV7-7; j_gene: TRBJ2-7; abundance: NA; d_gene: NA
CDR3nt: TGCGCCAGCAGCTTGTGGGGGACAGGAGGGAGCACTGAAGCTTTCTTT; CDR3aa: CASSLWGTGGSTEAFF; v_gene: TRBV5-1; j_gene: TRBJ1-1; abundance: NA; d_gene: TRBD1
CDR3nt: TGTGCCAGCAGCTTTACAGGGGCAGCCGGGGAGCTGTTTTTT; CDR3aa: CASSFTGAAGELFF; v_gene: TRBV11-3; j_gene: TRBJ2-2; abundance: NA; d_gene: TRBD1
CDR3nt: TGTGCCAGCTCACCCAGACTCACCGACGGCTACACCTTC; CDR3aa: CASSPRLTDGYTF; v_gene: TRBV18; j_gene: TRBJ1-2; abundance: NA; d_gene: NA
CDR3nt: TGTGCCAGCAGCCAAGATCTAGCGGGAGTTTCCTACAATGAGCAGTTCTTC; CDR3aa: CASSQDLAGVSYNEQFF; v_gene: TRBV14; j_gene: TRBJ2-1; abundance: NA; d_gene: TRBD2
CDR3nt: TGTGCCAGCAGCTTTAACAGCTACGAGCAGTACTTC; CDR3aa: CASSFNSYEQYF; v_gene: TRBV5-1; j_gene: TRBJ2-7; abundance: once; d_gene: NA
CDR3nt: TGTGCCAGCAGCTTAATACAGGGCTACAATGAGCAGTTCTTC; CDR3aa: CASSLIQGYNEQFF; v_gene: TRBV7-9; j_gene: TRBJ2-1; abundance: NA; d_gene: NA